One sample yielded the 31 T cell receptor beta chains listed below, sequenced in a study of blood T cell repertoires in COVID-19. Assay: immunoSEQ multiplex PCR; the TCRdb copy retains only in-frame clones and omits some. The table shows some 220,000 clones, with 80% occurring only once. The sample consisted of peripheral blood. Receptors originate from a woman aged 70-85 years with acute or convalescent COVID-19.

The CDR3 loop reads CATALGGFPTDTQYF. CDR3 in DNA: TGTGCCACCGCTCTCGGGGGATTCCCTACAGATACGCAGTATTTT. The genes are TRBV24-1 and TRBJ2-3; possibly TRBD2 for D (6 bases). Per the germline V gene, CDR1 is KGHDR and CDR2 is SFDVKD. The CDR3 sequence is 15 residues long. V lost 9 bases and J lost 3, with 18 bases in between.

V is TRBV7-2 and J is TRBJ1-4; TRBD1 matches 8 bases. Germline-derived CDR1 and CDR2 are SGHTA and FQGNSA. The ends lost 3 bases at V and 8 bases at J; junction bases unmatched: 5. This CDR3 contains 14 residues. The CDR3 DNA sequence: TGTGCCAGCAGCTTTGGACAGGGAAACGAAAAACTGTTTTTT. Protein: CASSFGQGNEKLFF.

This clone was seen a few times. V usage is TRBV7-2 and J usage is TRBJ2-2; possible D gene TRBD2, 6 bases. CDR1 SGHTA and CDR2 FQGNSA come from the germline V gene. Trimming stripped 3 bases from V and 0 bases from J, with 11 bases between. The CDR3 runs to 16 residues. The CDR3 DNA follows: TGTGCCAGCAGCTTCTTAACTAGCCCGAACACCGGGGAGCTGTTTTTT. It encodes CASSFLTSPNTGELFF.

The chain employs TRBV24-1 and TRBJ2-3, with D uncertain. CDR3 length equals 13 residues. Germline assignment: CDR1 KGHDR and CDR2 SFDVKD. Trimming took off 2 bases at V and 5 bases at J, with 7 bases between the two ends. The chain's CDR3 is CATSDSSEDTQYF. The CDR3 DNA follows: TGTGCCACCAGTGATTCTAGTGAAGATACGCAGTATTTT.

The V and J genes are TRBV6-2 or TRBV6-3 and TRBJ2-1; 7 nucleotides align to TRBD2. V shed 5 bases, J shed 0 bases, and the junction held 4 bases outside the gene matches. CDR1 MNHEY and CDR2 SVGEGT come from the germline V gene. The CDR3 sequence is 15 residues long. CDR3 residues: CASSELAGSYNEQFF. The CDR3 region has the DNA TGTGCCAGCAGTGAGTTAGCGGGCTCCTACAATGAGCAGTTCTTC.

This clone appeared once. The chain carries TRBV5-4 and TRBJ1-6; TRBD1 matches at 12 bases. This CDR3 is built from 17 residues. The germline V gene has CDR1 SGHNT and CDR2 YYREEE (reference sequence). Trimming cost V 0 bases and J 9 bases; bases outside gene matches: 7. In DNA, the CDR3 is TGTGCCAGCAGCTTGGCCCCCATGGGACAGGGGGCTTCACCCCTCCACTTT. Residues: CASSLAPMGQGASPLHF.

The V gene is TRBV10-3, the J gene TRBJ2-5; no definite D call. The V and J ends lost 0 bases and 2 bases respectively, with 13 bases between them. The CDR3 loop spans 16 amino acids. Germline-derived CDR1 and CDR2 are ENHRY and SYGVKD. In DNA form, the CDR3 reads TGTGCCATCAGTGAGTCCGTAGGCGGCACACAAGAGACCCAGTACTTC. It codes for CAISESVGGTQETQYF.

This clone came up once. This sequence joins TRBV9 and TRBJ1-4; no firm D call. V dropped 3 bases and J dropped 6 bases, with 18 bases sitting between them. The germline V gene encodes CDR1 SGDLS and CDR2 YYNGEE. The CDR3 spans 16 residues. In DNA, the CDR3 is TGTGCCAGCAGCGCCAACACACAGAGCCAGTATGAAAAACTGTTTTTT. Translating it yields CASSANTQSQYEKLFF.

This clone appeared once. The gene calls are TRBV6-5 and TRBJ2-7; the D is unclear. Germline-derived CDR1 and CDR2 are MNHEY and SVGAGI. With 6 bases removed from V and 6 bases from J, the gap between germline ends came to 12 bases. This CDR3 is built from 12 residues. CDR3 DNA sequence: TGTGCCAGCAGACTACATCTATTCGAGCAGTACGTC. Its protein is CASRLHLFEQYV.

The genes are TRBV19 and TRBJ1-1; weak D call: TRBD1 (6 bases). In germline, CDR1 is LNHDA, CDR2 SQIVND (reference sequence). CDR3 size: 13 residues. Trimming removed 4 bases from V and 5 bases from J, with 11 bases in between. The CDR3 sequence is CASSTRQVTEAFF. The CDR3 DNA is TGTGCCAGTAGTACCCGACAGGTGACTGAAGCTTTCTTT.

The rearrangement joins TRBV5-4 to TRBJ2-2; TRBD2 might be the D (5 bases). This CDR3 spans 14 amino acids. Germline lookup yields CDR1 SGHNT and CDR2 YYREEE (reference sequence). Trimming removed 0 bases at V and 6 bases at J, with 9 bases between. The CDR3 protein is CASSLVGVSGELFF. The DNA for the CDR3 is TGTGCCAGCAGCTTGGTCGGGGTATCCGGGGAGCTGTTTTTT.

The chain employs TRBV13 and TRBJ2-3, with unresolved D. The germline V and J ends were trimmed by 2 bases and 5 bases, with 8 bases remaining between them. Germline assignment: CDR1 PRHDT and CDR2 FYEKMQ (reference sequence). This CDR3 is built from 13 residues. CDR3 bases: TGTGCCAGCAGCTTATGGGCCGAAGATACGCAGTATTTT. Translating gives CASSLWAEDTQYF. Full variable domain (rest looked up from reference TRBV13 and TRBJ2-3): AAGVIQSPRHLIKEKRETATLKCYPIPRHDTVYWYQQGPGQDPQFLISFYEKMQSDKGSIPDRFSAQQFSDYHSELNMSSLELGDSALYFCASSLWAEDTQYFGPGTRLTVL.

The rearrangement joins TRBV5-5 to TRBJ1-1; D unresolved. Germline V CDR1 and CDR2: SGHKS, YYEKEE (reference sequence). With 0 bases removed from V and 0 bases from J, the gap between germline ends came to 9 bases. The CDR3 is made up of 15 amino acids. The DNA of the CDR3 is TGTGCCAGCAGCTTGGTCAGATCAATGAACACTGAAGCTTTCTTT. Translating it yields CASSLVRSMNTEAFF.

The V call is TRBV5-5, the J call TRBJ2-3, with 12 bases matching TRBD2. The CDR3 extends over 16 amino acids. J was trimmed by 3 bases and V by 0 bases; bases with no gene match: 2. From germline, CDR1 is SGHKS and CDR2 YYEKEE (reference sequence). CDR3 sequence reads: CASSLGLAGVTDTQYF. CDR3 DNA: TGTGCCAGCAGCTTGGGACTAGCGGGGGTTACAGATACGCAGTATTTT.

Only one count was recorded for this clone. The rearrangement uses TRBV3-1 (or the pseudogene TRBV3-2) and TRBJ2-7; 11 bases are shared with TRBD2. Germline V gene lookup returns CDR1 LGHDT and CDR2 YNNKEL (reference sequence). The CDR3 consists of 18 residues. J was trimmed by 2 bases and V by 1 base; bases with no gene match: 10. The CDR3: CASSQVPLAGGLPYEQYV. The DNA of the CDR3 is TGTGCCAGCAGCCAAGTGCCGCTAGCGGGGGGCCTCCCCTACGAGCAGTACGTC.

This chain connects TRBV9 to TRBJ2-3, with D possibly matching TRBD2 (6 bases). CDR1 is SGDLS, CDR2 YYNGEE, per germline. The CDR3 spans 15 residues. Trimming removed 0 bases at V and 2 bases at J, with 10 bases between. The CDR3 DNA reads TGTGCCAGCAGCGTAGTGCTAGCGCCCACAGATACGCAGTATTTT. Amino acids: CASSVVLAPTDTQYF.

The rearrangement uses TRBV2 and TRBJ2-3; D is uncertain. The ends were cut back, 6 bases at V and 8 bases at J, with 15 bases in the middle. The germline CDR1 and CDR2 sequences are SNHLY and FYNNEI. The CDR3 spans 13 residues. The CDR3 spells CASRPSVSSTQYF. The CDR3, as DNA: TGTGCCAGCAGACCGTCCGTTAGTAGTACGCAGTATTTT.

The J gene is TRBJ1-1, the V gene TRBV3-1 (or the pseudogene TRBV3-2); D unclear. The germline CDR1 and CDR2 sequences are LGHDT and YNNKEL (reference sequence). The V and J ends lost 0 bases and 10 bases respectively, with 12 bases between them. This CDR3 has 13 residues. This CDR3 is CASSQDRDRGAFF. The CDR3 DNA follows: TGTGCCAGCAGCCAAGATCGAGACCGCGGAGCTTTCTTT.

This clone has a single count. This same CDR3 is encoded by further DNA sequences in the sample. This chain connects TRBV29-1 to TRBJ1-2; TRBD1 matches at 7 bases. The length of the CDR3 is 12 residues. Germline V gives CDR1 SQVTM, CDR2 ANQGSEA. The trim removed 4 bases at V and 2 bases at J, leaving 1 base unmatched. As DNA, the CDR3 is TGCAGCGTTGGGGGACAGAACTATGGCTACACCTTC. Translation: CSVGGQNYGYTF. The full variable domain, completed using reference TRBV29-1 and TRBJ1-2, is SAVISQKPSRDICQRGTSLTIQCQVDSQVTMMFWYRQQPGQSLTLIATANQGSEATYESGFVIDKFPISRPNLTFSTLTVSNMSPEDSSIYLCSVGGQNYGYTFGSGTRLTVV.

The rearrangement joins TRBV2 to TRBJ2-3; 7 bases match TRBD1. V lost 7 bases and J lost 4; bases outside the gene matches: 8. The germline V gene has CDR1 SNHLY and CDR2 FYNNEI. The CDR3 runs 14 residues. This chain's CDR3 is CASNSQGPPDTQYF. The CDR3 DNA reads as TGTGCCAGCAATTCACAGGGGCCCCCAGATACGCAGTATTTT. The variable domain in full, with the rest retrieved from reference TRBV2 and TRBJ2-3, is EPEVTQTPSHQVTQMGQEVILRCVPISNHLYFYWYRQILGQKVEFLVSFYNNEISEKSEIFDDQFSVERPDGSNFTLKIRSTKLEDSAMYFCASNSQGPPDTQYFGPGTRLTVL.

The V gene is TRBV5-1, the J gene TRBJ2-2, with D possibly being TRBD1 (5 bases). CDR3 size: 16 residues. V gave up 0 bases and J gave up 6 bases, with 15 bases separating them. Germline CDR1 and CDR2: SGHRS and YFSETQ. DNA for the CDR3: TGCGCCAGCAGCTTGGATGGACACCACTTCTCCGGGGAGCTGTTTTTT. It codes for CASSLDGHHFSGELFF.

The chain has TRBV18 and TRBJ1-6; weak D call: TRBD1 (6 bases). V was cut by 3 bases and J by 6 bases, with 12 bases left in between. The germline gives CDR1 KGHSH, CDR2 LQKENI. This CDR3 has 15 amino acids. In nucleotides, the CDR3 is TGTGCCAGCTCACCGGATGGACAGTTTAATTCACCCCTCCACTTT. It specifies CASSPDGQFNSPLHF.

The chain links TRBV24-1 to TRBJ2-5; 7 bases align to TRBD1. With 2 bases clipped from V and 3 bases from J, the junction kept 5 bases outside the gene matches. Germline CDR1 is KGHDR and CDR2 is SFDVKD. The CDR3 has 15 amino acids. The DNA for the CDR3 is TGTGCCACCAGTGATTCCGGACAGGACGAAGAGACCCAGTACTTC. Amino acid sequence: CATSDSGQDEETQYF.

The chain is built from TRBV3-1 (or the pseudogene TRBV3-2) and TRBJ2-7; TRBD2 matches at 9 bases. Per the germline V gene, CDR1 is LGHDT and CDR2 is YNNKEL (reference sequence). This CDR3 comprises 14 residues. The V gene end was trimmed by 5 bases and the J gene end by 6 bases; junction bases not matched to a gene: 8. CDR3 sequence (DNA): TGTGCCAGCAGCGAAGCGGGGGGTCCCTCCGAGCAGTACTTC. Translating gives CASSEAGGPSEQYF.

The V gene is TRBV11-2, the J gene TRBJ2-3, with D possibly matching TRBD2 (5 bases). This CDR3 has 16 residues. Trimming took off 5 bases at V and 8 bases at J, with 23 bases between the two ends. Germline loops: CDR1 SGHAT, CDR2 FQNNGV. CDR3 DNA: TGTGCCAGCAGCCCCGAAACCTTTGGACTCTTCGTTACGCAGTATTTT. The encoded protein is CASSPETFGLFVTQYF.

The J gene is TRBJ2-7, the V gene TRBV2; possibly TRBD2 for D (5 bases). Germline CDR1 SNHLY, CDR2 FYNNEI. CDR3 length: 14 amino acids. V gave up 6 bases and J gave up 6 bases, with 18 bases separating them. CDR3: CASSHNLPRGEQYV. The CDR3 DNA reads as TGTGCCAGCAGCCATAACCTGCCCCGGGGCGAGCAGTACGTC.

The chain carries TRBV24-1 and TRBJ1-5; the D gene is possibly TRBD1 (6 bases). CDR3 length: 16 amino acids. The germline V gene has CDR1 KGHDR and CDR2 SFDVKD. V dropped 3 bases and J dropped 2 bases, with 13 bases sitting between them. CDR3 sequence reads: CATSDGGRGGNQPQHF. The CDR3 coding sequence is TGTGCCACCAGTGATGGGGGCCGAGGGGGCAATCAGCCCCAGCATTTT.

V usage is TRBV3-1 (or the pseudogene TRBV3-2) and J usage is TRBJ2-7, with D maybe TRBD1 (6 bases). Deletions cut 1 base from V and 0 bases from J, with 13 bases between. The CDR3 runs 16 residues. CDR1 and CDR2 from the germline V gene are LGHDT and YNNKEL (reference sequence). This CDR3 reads CASSQGRGWSSYEQYF. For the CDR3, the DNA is TGTGCCAGCAGCCAAGGCAGGGGCTGGAGCTCCTACGAGCAGTACTTC.

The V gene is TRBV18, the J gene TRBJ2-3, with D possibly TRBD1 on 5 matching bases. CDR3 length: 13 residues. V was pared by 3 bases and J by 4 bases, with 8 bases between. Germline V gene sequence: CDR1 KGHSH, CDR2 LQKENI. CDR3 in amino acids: CASSPQGSDTQYF. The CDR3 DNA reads TGTGCCAGCTCACCTCAGGGTTCAGATACGCAGTATTTT.

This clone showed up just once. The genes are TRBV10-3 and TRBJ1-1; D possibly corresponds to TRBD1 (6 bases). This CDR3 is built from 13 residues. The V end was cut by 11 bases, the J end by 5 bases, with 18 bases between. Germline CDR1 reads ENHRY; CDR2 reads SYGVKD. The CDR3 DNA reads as TGTGCCTCTAACAGGGACCAGGGAACTGAAGCTTTCTTT. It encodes CASNRDQGTEAFF.

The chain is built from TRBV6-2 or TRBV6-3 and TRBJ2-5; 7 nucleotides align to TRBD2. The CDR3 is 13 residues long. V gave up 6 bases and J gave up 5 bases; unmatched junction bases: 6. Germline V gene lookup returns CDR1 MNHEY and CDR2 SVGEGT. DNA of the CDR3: TGTGCCAGCAGCCCTTTGCGGGGGGAGACCCAGTACTTC. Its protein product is CASSPLRGETQYF.